These 30 T cell receptor beta chains came from one sample sequenced in a study of Ad26.COV2.S vaccination and SARS-CoV-2 variants. Treatment reported: roughly 20 received Ad26.COV2.S at low or high dose, single or two shots; roughly 5 received placebo; per-sample allocation not given. All samples were drawn on day 63, counting from the first vaccine or placebo injection. Measured with immunoSEQ multiplex PCR; TCRdb has only the in-frame clones, and not every one. This repertoire shows 200,000 to 250,000 clones, 88% found once; its top ten account for around 10%. The specimen was peripheral blood, collected in a trial of Ad26.COV2.S vaccine versus placebo. The receptors were gathered from a person aged 18-65 years who received the Ad26.COV2.S COVID-19 vaccine or a placebo.

The CDR3 spells CSASPRTRGTGELFF. The CDR3 nucleotides are TGCAGTGCTAGTCCAAGGACCCGAGGCACCGGGGAGCTGTTTTTT. The gene calls are TRBV20-1 and TRBJ2-2; D gene uncertain. Looked up from germline, CDR1 is DFQATT and CDR2 is SNEGSKA (reference sequence). V lost 3 bases, J lost 4 bases, and 15 bases lay in between. The CDR3 totals 15 residues.

This rearrangement joins TRBV6-1 to TRBJ2-1, with a possible D match to TRBD2 (5 bases). This CDR3 comprises 16 residues. Germline lookup yields CDR1 MNHNS and CDR2 SASEGT. Trimming stripped 0 bases from V and 4 bases from J, with 13 bases between. In DNA form, the CDR3 reads TGTGCCAGCAGTGAAGCGTGGACTTACACTTACAATGAGCAGTTCTTC. Translated: CASSEAWTYTYNEQFF.

This clone was seen only a few times. J is TRBJ2-7 and V is TRBV25-1, with D perhaps matching TRBD1 or TRBD2 (5 bases each). V shed 4 bases and J shed 3 bases, with 16 bases lying between them. The CDR3 spans 15 residues. Germline V gene lookup returns CDR1 MGHDK and CDR2 SYGVNS. For the CDR3, the DNA is TGTGCCAGCAGTGTGGGTATTGGGGGAAACTACGAGCAGTACTTC. This encodes CASSVGIGGNYEQYF.

The V gene is TRBV4-1, the J gene TRBJ2-5; 8 nucleotides match TRBD2. The CDR3 consists of 13 residues. The germline V gene encodes CDR1 MGHRA and CDR2 YSYEKL. The J segment lost 5 bases and the V segment lost 4 bases, leaving 3 bases of the junction unmatched. The chain's CDR3 is CASSRLASETQYF. The CDR3 nucleotides are TGCGCCAGCAGCCGACTAGCGTCGGAGACCCAGTACTTC.

The V gene is TRBV24-1, the J gene TRBJ2-3; maybe TRBD1 (6 bases). This CDR3 is 16 amino acids long. With 4 bases removed from V and 1 base from J, the gap between germline ends came to 14 bases. Germline V lookup: CDR1 KGHDR, CDR2 SFDVKD. CDR3 loop: CATSDPTGRRTDTQYF. The CDR3 DNA sequence: TGTGCCACCAGTGACCCAACAGGGAGACGCACAGATACGCAGTATTTT.

The J gene is TRBJ2-5, the V gene TRBV14; a possible D gene is TRBD2 (5 bases). The CDR3 covers 17 residues. The germline V and J ends were trimmed by 0 bases and 6 bases, with 20 bases remaining between them. The germline V gene has CDR1 SGHDN and CDR2 FVKESK. CDR3 coding DNA: TGTGCCAGCAGCCAAGATCTTCCGGGGTCGGTGAAACAGACCCAGTACTTC. Its translation is CASSQDLPGSVKQTQYF.

The chain combines TRBV18 with TRBJ1-1; no clear D. V lost 5 bases and J lost 0, with 13 bases in between. The CDR3 runs 15 residues. The germline gives CDR1 KGHSH, CDR2 LQKENI. The chain's CDR3 is CASSGARAVNTEAFF. The DNA for the CDR3 is TGTGCCAGCTCAGGCGCCCGGGCGGTGAACACTGAAGCTTTCTTT.

This chain connects TRBV15 to TRBJ1-1, with D maybe TRBD1 (5 bases). The CDR3 totals 15 residues. V dropped 4 bases and J dropped 1 base, with 13 bases sitting between them. The germline gives CDR1 LNHNV, CDR2 YYDKDF (reference sequence). The CDR3, as DNA: TGTGCCACCAGCAACGAATGGGACGGGAACACTGAAGCTTTCTTT. The encoded protein is CATSNEWDGNTEAFF.

V and J are TRBV28 and TRBJ1-5; D call uncertain. This CDR3 is built from 15 residues. CDR1 and CDR2 from the germline V gene are MDHEN and SYDVKM. Trimming left V 1 base short and J 2 bases short, with 9 bases between. CDR3 coding DNA: TGTGCCAGCAGTTTATCAGGTAACGGCAATCAGCCCCAGCATTTT. The encoded protein is CASSLSGNGNQPQHF.

The CDR3 DNA follows: TGTGCCAGCAGCCAAGATCTGGCTGCAAGCTCCTACGAGCAGTACTTC. Amino acid sequence: CASSQDLAASSYEQYF. The chain recombines TRBV4-2 with TRBJ2-7; D call uncertain. From germline, CDR1 is LGHNA and CDR2 YNFKEQ. The ends were cut back, 0 bases at V and 0 bases at J, with 12 bases in the middle. There are 16 residues in the CDR3.

This clone was counted a single time. The J gene is TRBJ1-2, the V gene TRBV10-3, with D possibly TRBD1 on 5 matching bases. The CDR3 runs 16 residues. Trimming left V 7 bases short and J 6 bases short, with 24 bases between. The germline V gene encodes CDR1 ENHRY and CDR2 SYGVKD. The CDR3 reads CAITPIRGGEVDGYTF. CDR3 nucleotides: TGTGCCATCACCCCCATTCGTGGGGGGGAGGTAGATGGCTACACCTTC.

The chain combines TRBV28 with TRBJ2-3, with 9 bases identical to TRBD1. V trimming: 6 bases; J trimming: 0 bases; junction bases outside the gene matches: 7. The CDR3 sequence is 16 residues long. Looked up from germline, CDR1 is MDHEN and CDR2 is SYDVKM. In DNA form, the CDR3 reads TGTGCCAGCAGCTACCTCGGGACAGGGAGCACAGATACGCAGTATTTT. Its translation: CASSYLGTGSTDTQYF.

The rearrangement links TRBV24-1 to TRBJ2-3, with unresolved D. The germline V gene encodes CDR1 KGHDR and CDR2 SFDVKD. V lost 3 bases to trimming and J lost 2 bases, with 8 bases between them. The CDR3 runs 14 residues. The CDR3: CATSDPISTDTQYF. CDR3 nucleotide sequence: TGTGCCACCAGTGATCCCATCTCCACAGATACGCAGTATTTT.

The gene calls are TRBV13 and TRBJ2-7, with 8 bases matching TRBD1. Germline-derived CDR1 and CDR2 are PRHDT and FYEKMQ (reference sequence). This CDR3 has 14 amino acids. V dropped 0 bases and J dropped 3; count of bases not matched to a gene: 1. Here the CDR3 reads CASSLGGTGYEQYF. The CDR3 nucleotides are TGTGCCAGCAGCTTAGGAGGGACAGGCTACGAGCAGTACTTC.

This chain uses TRBV7-2 with TRBJ1-5; D uncertain. In germline, CDR1 is SGHTA, CDR2 FQGNSA. This CDR3 is 15 amino acids long. V was cut by 1 base and J by 6 bases, with 13 bases left in between. In DNA, the CDR3 is TGTGCCAGCAGCTTAGAGGGCCAGCCCGGTCAGCCCCAGCATTTT. Translated: CASSLEGQPGQPQHF.

The table lists this clone with a count of one. In the same sample, other DNA sequences code for this CDR3. The chain links TRBV28 to TRBJ2-7; TRBD2 is a possible D gene (5 bases). V shed 6 bases and J shed 2 bases, with 11 bases lying between them. The CDR3 totals 13 residues. Germline CDR1 and CDR2: MDHEN and SYDVKM. The CDR3 sequence is CASRRGITYEQYF. CDR3 coding DNA: TGTGCCAGCAGACGGGGAATAACCTACGAGCAGTACTTC.

The chain uses TRBV15 and TRBJ2-1; 10 nucleotides agree with TRBD2. V lost 1 base, J lost 9 bases, and 9 bases stayed unmatched. The germline gives CDR1 LNHNV, CDR2 YYDKDF (reference sequence). This CDR3 has 16 residues. In nucleotides, the CDR3 is TGTGCCACCAGCAGAGGGGGGAGCGGGGGGGCCGGTGAGCAGTTCTTC. It specifies CATSRGGSGGAGEQFF. Full variable domain (remainder filled in from reference TRBV15 and TRBJ2-1): DAMVIQNPRYQVTQFGKPVTLSCSQTLNHNVMYWYQQKSSQAPKLLFHYYDKDFNNEADTPDNFQSRRPNTSFCFLDIRSPGLGDTAMYLCATSRGGSGGAGEQFFGPGTRLTVL.

The V gene is TRBV18, the J gene TRBJ1-5; 9 bases align to TRBD1. Germline CDR1 reads KGHSH; CDR2 reads LQKENI. This CDR3 is built from 15 residues. The V gene end was trimmed by 2 bases and the J gene end by 1 base; junction bases not matched to a gene: 0. The DNA of the CDR3 is TGTGCCAGCTCACCAGGGACAGGGAGCAATCAGCCCCAGCATTTT. The encoded protein is CASSPGTGSNQPQHF.

The V gene is TRBV7-2, the J gene TRBJ2-1; no clear D. The CDR3 spans 14 residues. V dropped 3 bases and J dropped 3 bases, with 9 bases sitting between them. Germline V CDR1 and CDR2: SGHTA, FQGNSA. The CDR3 region has the DNA TGTGCCAGCAGCTTCCGGAGCGACTACAATGAGCAGTTCTTC. It translates to CASSFRSDYNEQFF.

The chain is built from TRBV7-8 and TRBJ2-1; 14 bases map to TRBD2. The CDR3 is made up of 16 amino acids. J lost 5 bases, V lost 5 bases, and 5 bases had no gene match. Germline V gives CDR1 SGHVS, CDR2 FQNEAQ. The CDR3 DNA reads as TGTGCCAGCAGCCAGACTAGCGGGAGGGCTCACAATGAGCAGTTCTTC. Encoded protein: CASSQTSGRAHNEQFF.

The V and J genes are TRBV19 and TRBJ2-5, with TRBD1 as a possible D gene (5 bases). Trimming shortened V by 3 bases and J by 7 bases, and 18 bases separated the two germline ends. The germline gives CDR1 LNHDA, CDR2 SQIVND (reference sequence). The CDR3 spans 15 residues. DNA for the CDR3: TGTGCCAGTAGTATGGCGGTCACGTCGCAGGGGACCCAGTACTTC. Encoded protein: CASSMAVTSQGTQYF.

The chain is built from TRBV6-5 and TRBJ2-7; D is unclear. The germline V and J ends were trimmed by 6 bases and 6 bases, with 15 bases remaining between them. Germline values: CDR1 MNHEY, CDR2 SVGAGI. This CDR3 contains 13 residues. The CDR3 DNA sequence: TGTGCCAGCAGAGCCTTATACTCAGCCGAGCAGTACTTC. This encodes CASRALYSAEQYF.

The chain joins TRBV20-1 to TRBJ1-1, with D hard to call. Trimming removed 6 bases from V and 8 bases from J, with 13 bases in between. CDR1 DFQATT and CDR2 SNEGSKA come from the germline V gene (reference sequence). This CDR3 spans 11 amino acids. DNA for the CDR3: TGCAGTGCCACCGGAGGGATGGAAGCTTTCTTT. Encoded protein: CSATGGMEAFF.

The chain uses TRBV28 and TRBJ2-3; 9 nucleotides line up with TRBD2. The germline V gene encodes CDR1 MDHEN and CDR2 SYDVKM. This CDR3 is 14 amino acids long. V lost 3 bases, J lost 4 bases, and 2 bases stayed unmatched. Here the CDR3 reads CASSFQREADTQYF. CDR3 DNA: TGTGCCAGCAGTTTCCAGCGGGAGGCAGATACGCAGTATTTT. Full variable domain (outside the CDR3, taken from reference TRBV28 and TRBJ2-3): DVKVTQSSRYLVKRTGEKVFLECVQDMDHENMFWYRQDPGLGLRLIYFSYDVKMKEKGDIPEGYSVSREKKERFSLILESASTNQTSMYLCASSFQREADTQYFGPGTRLTVL.

This rearrangement joins TRBV4-1 to TRBJ2-5; TRBD2 agrees at 8 bases. The CDR3 totals 15 residues. CDR1 is MGHRA and CDR2 is YSYEKL in the germline V gene. Germline trimming cut 1 base from V and 5 bases from J; bases unmatched to any gene: 6. In DNA form, the CDR3 reads TGCGCCAGCAGCCAAGTTGCGGGGGGCTGGGAGACCCAGTACTTC. Translated: CASSQVAGGWETQYF.

The CDR3 bases are TGTGCCAGCAGTCCTCGTGTCGGGGAATCAGGGACCGGTGGCTACACCTTC. It yields the protein CASSPRVGESGTGGYTF. V is TRBV28 and J is TRBJ1-2, with D maybe TRBD1 (5 bases). V lost 5 bases and J 7 bases, leaving 26 bases between the germline ends. Looked up from germline, CDR1 is MDHEN and CDR2 is SYDVKM. The CDR3 loop spans 17 amino acids.

V and J are TRBV10-3 and TRBJ2-7, with no clear D. CDR1 is ENHRY and CDR2 is SYGVKD in the germline V gene. Trimming removed 3 bases at V and 5 bases at J, with 5 bases between. The CDR3 length is 11 residues. CDR3 protein: CAISEAHEQYF. DNA of the CDR3: TGTGCCATCAGTGAAGCTCACGAGCAGTACTTC.

The V gene is TRBV11-3, the J gene TRBJ2-1, with D tentatively TRBD2 (5 bases). CDR3 length equals 18 residues. Trimming pared 1 base from V and 0 bases from J, leaving 16 bases between. The germline CDR1 and CDR2 sequences are SGHNT and YENEEA. CDR3 amino acids: CASSLVGPGMSSYNEQFF. As DNA, the CDR3 is TGTGCCAGCAGCTTAGTAGGTCCGGGAATGAGCTCCTACAATGAGCAGTTCTTC.

To note about this clone: Other DNA sequences of this sample code for an identical CDR3. The rearrangement links TRBV28 to TRBJ2-7; 9 positions agree with TRBD1. Germline V gene data show CDR1 as MDHEN and CDR2 as SYDVKM. Trimming removed 6 bases from V and 3 bases from J; junction bases left unmatched: 3. This CDR3 has 13 amino acids. CDR3 in amino acids: CASRGQGLYEQYF. CDR3 bases: TGTGCCAGCAGGGGACAGGGACTCTACGAGCAGTACTTC.

The V call is TRBV28, the J call TRBJ1-1; D ambiguous. This CDR3 region has 12 residues. V lost 1 base and J lost 10, with 10 bases in between. CDR1 is MDHEN and CDR2 is SYDVKM in the germline V gene. The CDR3 sequence: CASSLFLGAAFF. DNA of the CDR3: TGTGCCAGCAGTTTATTTTTGGGAGCAGCTTTCTTT.